Below are 15 T cell receptor beta chains sequenced from a single sample in a study of response to subunit inactivated influenza vaccine. MiXCR, run by TCRdb on the RT-PCR reads, gives a single entry per CDR3 protein. In the table there are some 600,000 distinct CDR3 sequences, 14% of which are singletons. The source material was PBMCs from blood, sampled roughly 15 days before vaccination. The receptors here all came from a man aged 45 to 65 who received an inactivated influenza vaccine.

The gene calls are TRBV5-1 and TRBJ2-5, with a weak D call TRBD2 (6 bases). V shed 4 bases and J shed 2 bases, with 15 bases lying between them. The CDR3 has 15 residues. Germline V lookup: CDR1 SGHRS, CDR2 YFSETQ. The CDR3 coding sequence is TGCGCCAGCAGCAGAAGGCGGGGAAGTCAAGAGACCCAGTACTTC. This codes for CASSRRRGSQETQYF. The entire variable domain, with the rest obtained from reference TRBV5-1 and TRBJ2-5, is as follows: KAGVTQTPRYLIKTRGQQVTLSCSPISGHRSVSWYQQTPGQGLQFLFEYFSETQRNKGNFPGRFSGRQFSNSRSEMNVSTLELGDSALYLCASSRRRGSQETQYFGPGTRLLVL.

The chain has TRBV2 and TRBJ2-2, with a weak D call TRBD1 (5 bases). The germline V gene has CDR1 SNHLY and CDR2 FYNNEI. The CDR3 totals 16 residues. V lost 0 bases and J lost 3, with 11 bases in between. As DNA, the CDR3 is TGTGCCAGCAGTGAAGCAGCAGGGATTTACACCGGGGAGCTGTTTTTT. Translation: CASSEAAGIYTGELFF.

CDR3 DNA sequence: TGTGCCAGCAGCCCAATGGGTTTAGGAGCTTTCTTT. It translates to CASSPMGLGAFF. This chain links TRBV7-9 with TRBJ1-1; no clear D gene. With 5 bases removed from V and 10 bases from J, the gap between germline ends came to 14 bases. The CDR3 sequence is 12 residues long. Germline CDR1 is SEHNR and CDR2 is FQNEAQ (reference sequence).

The gene calls are TRBV27 and TRBJ2-5; D ambiguous. This CDR3 is 14 amino acids long. The V end was cut by 6 bases, the J end by 2 bases, with 13 bases between. Germline V gives CDR1 MNHEY, CDR2 SMNVEV (reference sequence). The CDR3 nucleotides are TGTGCCAGCAGGCGCCCCGGCCCTCAAGAGACCCAGTACTTC. This gives the protein CASRRPGPQETQYF.

The V call is TRBV6-1, the J call TRBJ1-2; TRBD1 might be the D (6 bases). The CDR3 length is 10 residues. The V end lost 5 bases, the J end lost 8 bases, and 6 bases lay between the germline ends. Germline CDR1 MNHNS, CDR2 SASEGT. The CDR3 DNA reads as TGTGCCAGCAGTACAGGGGGCTACACCTTC. As protein: CASSTGGYTF.

This clonotype came up many times. The CDR3 DNA reads as TGTGCCAGCACTCATCCCGCGGGGGTCACTGAAGCTTTCTTT. Protein product: CASTHPAGVTEAFF. The chain joins TRBV11-2 to TRBJ1-1; weak D call: TRBD1 (5 bases). The CDR3 is 14 residues long. Deletions cut 7 bases from V and 4 bases from J, with 16 bases between. Germline V gives CDR1 SGHAT, CDR2 FQNNGV.

The chain recombines TRBV20-1 with TRBJ2-5, with TRBD2 matching over 10 bases. The V and J ends lost 4 bases and 5 bases, in that order; junction bases with no gene match: 10. The CDR3 extends over 15 amino acids. In germline, CDR1 is DFQATT, CDR2 SNEGSKA (reference sequence). The DNA for the CDR3 is TGCAGTGCTACCGCCAGCGGGGGGGCCAGGGAGACCCAGTACTTC. Translated: CSATASGGARETQYF.

The rearrangement joins TRBV7-9 to TRBJ1-5, with a tentative D call TRBD1 (5 bases). V was cut by 1 base and J by 7 bases, with 11 bases left in between. Germline lookup yields CDR1 SEHNR and CDR2 FQNEAQ (reference sequence). CDR3 length: 14 amino acids. The CDR3, as DNA: TGTGCCAGCAGCTTAGGGTTAGGGGTCCAGCCCCAGCATTTT. It codes for CASSLGLGVQPQHF.

This clonotype has only a few counts. This sequence joins TRBV6-1 and TRBJ2-2; D is uncertain. The germline V gene encodes CDR1 MNHNS and CDR2 SASEGT. The CDR3 consists of 11 residues. The germline V and J ends were trimmed by 2 bases and 10 bases, with 5 bases remaining between them. CDR3 sequence: CASSEWEELFF. CDR3 DNA: TGTGCCAGCAGTGAATGGGAGGAGCTGTTTTTT.

This clonotype was picked up many times. The CDR3 DNA reads as TGTGCCAGCAGCTTAGCCCCTACAGGGGTAGGAAATGAGCAGTTCTTC. The encoded protein is CASSLAPTGVGNEQFF. This sequence joins TRBV7-2 and TRBJ2-1, with 7 bases identical to TRBD1. This CDR3 is built from 16 residues. The germline gives CDR1 SGHTA, CDR2 FQGNSA. V trimming: 0 bases; J trimming: 7 bases; junction bases outside the gene matches: 9.

This rearrangement joins TRBV20-1 to TRBJ2-5; 7 positions match TRBD2. The V gene's germline CDR1 is DFQATT and CDR2 SNEGSKA (reference sequence). Trimming took 1 base from V and 5 from J; bases not matched to a gene: 10. The CDR3 covers 15 residues. Here the CDR3 reads CSARGQRDSRETQYF. CDR3 in DNA: TGCAGTGCTAGAGGGCAGCGGGACTCCAGGGAGACCCAGTACTTC.

V is TRBV12-3 or TRBV12-4 and J is TRBJ1-4; D may be TRBD1 (6 bases). This CDR3 is built from 15 residues. V lost 5 bases and J lost 10, with 20 bases in between. This CDR3 is CASSARPLGGRKLFF. CDR3 nucleotides: TGTGCCAGCAGTGCCAGGCCCCTTGGGGGGCGAAAACTGTTTTTT.

The V and J genes are TRBV6-2 or TRBV6-3 and TRBJ2-7; maybe TRBD2 (5 bases). Germline V gives CDR1 MNHEY, CDR2 SVGEGT. This CDR3 region has 11 residues. The V end was cut by 5 bases, the J end by 11 bases, with 13 bases between. The CDR3 DNA follows: TGTGCCAGCAGTCCAAACATCGGGGAGTACTTC. Its protein is CASSPNIGEYF.

J is TRBJ2-2 and V is TRBV12-3 or TRBV12-4; 10 nucleotides match TRBD1. The CDR3 consists of 16 residues. The trim removed 3 bases at V and 2 bases at J, leaving 3 bases unmatched. CDR3 amino acids: CASSFRTGGNTGELFF. The CDR3 nucleotides read TGTGCCAGCAGTTTCCGGACAGGGGGTAACACCGGGGAGCTGTTTTTT.

The gene calls are TRBV15 and TRBJ1-2; 12 nucleotides line up with TRBD1. V dropped 0 bases and J dropped 5; count of bases not matched to a gene: 10. CDR3 length: 18 amino acids. The germline V gene has CDR1 LNHNV and CDR2 YYDKDF (reference sequence). The CDR3, as DNA: TGTGCCACCAGCAGAGATGTGGGACAGGGGGCCCTATCTTATGGCTACACCTTC. It encodes CATSRDVGQGALSYGYTF.